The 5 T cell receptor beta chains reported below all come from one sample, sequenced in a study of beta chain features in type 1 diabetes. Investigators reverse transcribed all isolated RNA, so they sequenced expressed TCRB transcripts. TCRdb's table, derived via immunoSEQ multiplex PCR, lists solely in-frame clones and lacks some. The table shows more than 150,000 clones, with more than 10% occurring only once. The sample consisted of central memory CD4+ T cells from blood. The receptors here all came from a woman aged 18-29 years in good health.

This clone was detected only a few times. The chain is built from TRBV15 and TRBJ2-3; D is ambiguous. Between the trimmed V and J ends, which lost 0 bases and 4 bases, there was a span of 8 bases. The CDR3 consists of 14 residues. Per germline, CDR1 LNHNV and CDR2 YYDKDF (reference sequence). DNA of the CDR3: TGTGCCACCAGCAGAGATATGTCTGCAGATACGCAGTATTTT. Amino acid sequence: CATSRDMSADTQYF. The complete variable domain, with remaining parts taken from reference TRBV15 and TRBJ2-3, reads DAMVIQNPRYQVTQFGKPVTLSCSQTLNHNVMYWYQQKSSQAPKLLFHYYDKDFNNEADTPDNFQSRRPNTSFCFLDIRSPGLGDTAMYLCATSRDMSADTQYFGPGTRLTVL.

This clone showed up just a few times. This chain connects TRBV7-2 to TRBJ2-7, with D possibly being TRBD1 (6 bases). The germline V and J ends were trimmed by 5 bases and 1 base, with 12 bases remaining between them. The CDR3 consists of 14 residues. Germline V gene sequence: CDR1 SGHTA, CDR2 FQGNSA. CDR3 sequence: CASSLLQGSYEQYF. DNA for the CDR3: TGTGCCAGCAGCCTGTTACAGGGTTCCTACGAGCAGTACTTC.

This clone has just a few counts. DNA for the CDR3: TGCAGCGGCGGGGCGGGGGGTTCGGATCAGCCCCAGCATTTT. It yields the protein CSGGAGGSDQPQHF. The chain is built from TRBV29-1 and TRBJ1-5, with TRBD1 as a possible D gene (5 bases). Trimming pared 7 bases from V and 5 bases from J, leaving 18 bases between. Germline CDR1 and CDR2: SQVTM and ANQGSEA. The CDR3 contains 14 residues.

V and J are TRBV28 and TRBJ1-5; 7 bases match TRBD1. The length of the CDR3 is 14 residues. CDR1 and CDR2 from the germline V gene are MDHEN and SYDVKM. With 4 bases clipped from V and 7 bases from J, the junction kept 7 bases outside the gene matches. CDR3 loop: CASSSTGPGQPQHF. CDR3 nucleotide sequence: TGTGCCAGCAGTTCGACAGGGCCCGGCCAGCCCCAGCATTTT. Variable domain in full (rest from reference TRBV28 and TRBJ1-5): DVKVTQSSRYLVKRTGEKVFLECVQDMDHENMFWYRQDPGLGLRLIYFSYDVKMKEKGDIPEGYSVSREKKERFSLILESASTNQTSMYLCASSSTGPGQPQHFGDGTRLSIL.

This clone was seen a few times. CDR3 sequence reads: CASSLIAGSGNEQFF. The CDR3 DNA follows: TGTGCCAGCAGCTTAATAGCGGGGTCAGGCAATGAGCAGTTCTTC. The V call is TRBV7-2, the J call TRBJ2-1, with 8 bases that match TRBD2. The CDR3 totals 15 residues. Germline-derived CDR1 and CDR2 are SGHTA and FQGNSA. With 2 bases clipped from V and 6 bases from J, the junction kept 6 bases outside the gene matches.